Ten or more counts support the clone carrying this TCR beta chain. Its antigen remains unknown. For donors with ophthalmopathy, the disease showed moderate-to-severe activity, reached CAS ≥3 and NOSPECS ≥4, and had lasted under 3 months. The data are from a study of Graves' ophthalmopathy and Graves' hyperthyroidism. RNA transcripts were the template, and TCR beta CDR3 regions were amplified from them. Amplification began with first-round RT-PCR using HTBI primers, then second-round multiplex PCR was performed. From the multiplex PCR reads, TCRdb called clonotypes with MiXCR, one entry per CDR3 protein. The sample yields 170,000 or so distinct CDR3 sequences, 37% seen once. The CDR3 loop spans 16 amino acids. V lost 4 bases and J 0 bases, leaving 14 bases between the germline ends. The V gene's germline CDR1 is MDHEN and CDR2 SYDVKM. Study findings and constraints: Most thyroid clonotypes with frequency above 0.001 were detected in blood too.

The sample was peripheral blood. The origin of this receptor is a middle-aged woman with Graves' ophthalmopathy. V is TRBV28 and J is TRBJ2-3; D is possibly TRBD1 (6 bases). CDR3 protein: CASSSTGTRSTDTQYF. In DNA, the CDR3 is TGTGCCAGCAGTTCCACCGGGACAAGGAGCACAGATACGCAGTATTTT.